This TCR beta chain was found in a study of long-term antiretroviral therapy in people with HIV. The V gene's germline CDR1 is MRHNA and CDR2 SNTAGT. Trimming removed 6 bases from V and 7 bases from J, with 13 bases in between. The CDR3 has 14 amino acids. Survey level was the resolution at which the v3.0 immunoSEQ assay ran. Here immunoSEQ multiplex PCR was the method, and the copy in TCRdb shows in-frame clones only, minus some. The table shows some 11,000 clones, with roughly 79% occurring only once. This sequence joins TRBV6-4 and TRBJ1-6; tentative D call: TRBD1 (5 bases). The specimen comprised unsorted PBMCs, sampled at the start of antiretroviral therapy, before treatment. The TCR comes from a man aged 25-45 years with HIV. CDR3 nucleotide sequence: TGTGCCAGCAGGCCAGCCGCAGGGAATTCACCCCTCCACTTT. This translates into CASRPAAGNSPLHF.